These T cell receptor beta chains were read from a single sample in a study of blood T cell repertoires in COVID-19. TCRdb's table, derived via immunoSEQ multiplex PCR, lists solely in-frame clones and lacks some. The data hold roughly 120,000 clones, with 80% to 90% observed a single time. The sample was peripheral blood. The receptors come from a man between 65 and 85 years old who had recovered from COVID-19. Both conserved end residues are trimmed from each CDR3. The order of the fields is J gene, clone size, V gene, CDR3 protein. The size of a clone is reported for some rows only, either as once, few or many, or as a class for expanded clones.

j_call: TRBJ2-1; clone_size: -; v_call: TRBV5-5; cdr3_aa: ASSLVAGMNEQF
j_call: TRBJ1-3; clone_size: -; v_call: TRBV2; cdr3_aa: ASRAYRVSGNTIY
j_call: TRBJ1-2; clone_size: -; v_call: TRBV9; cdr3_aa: ASSVASTNYGYT
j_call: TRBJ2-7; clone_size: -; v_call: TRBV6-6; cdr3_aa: ASSYTNRGYEQY
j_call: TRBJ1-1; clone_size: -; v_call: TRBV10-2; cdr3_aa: ASIQGLTGTEAF
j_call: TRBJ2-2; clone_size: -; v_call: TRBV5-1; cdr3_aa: ASSLGDYRDPPGELF
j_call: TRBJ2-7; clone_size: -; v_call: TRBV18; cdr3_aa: ASSPLGLEQY
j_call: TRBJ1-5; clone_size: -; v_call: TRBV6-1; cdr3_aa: ASSERTGSSNQPQH
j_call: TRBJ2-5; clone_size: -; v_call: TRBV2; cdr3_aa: ASSEAQGGQTQY
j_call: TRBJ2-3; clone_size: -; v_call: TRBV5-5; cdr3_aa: ASSPGQHTDTQY
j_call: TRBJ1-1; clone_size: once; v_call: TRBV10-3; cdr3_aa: AISGTGGEAF
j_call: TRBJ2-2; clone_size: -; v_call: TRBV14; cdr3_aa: ASSQDYRGGYTGELF
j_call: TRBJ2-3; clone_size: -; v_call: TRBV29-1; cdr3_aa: SALGLAGADTQY
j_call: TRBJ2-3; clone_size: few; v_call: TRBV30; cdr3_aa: AWSGGRTDTQY
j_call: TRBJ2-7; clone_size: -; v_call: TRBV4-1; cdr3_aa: ASSQNQVLSYEQY
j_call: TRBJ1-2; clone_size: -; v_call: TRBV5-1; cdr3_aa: ASSLGTAANYGYT
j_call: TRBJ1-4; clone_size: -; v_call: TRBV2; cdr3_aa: ASSTGGRGNEKLF
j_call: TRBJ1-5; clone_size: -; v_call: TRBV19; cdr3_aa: ASNKGTGLLPQH
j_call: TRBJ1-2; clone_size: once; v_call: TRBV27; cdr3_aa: ASSLKRQSYGYT
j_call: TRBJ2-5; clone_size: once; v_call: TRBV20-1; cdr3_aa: SASLGAVLTQETQY
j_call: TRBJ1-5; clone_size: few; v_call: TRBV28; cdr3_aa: ASREPGNAGPQH
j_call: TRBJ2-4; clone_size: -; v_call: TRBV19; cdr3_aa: ASSIWLGVQY
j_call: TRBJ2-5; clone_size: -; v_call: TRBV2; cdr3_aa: ASARGGDQETQY
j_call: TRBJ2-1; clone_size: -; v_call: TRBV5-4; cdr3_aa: ASTNFFAAINEQF
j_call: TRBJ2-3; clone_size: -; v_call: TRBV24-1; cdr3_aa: ATSDPSQDIHTDTQY
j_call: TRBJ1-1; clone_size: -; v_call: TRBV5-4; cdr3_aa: ASSHGQVNTEAF
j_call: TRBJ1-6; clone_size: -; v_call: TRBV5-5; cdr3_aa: ASSLADSRSPLH